These T cell receptor beta chains were read from a single sample in a study of siplizumab effects on memory and regulatory T cells. Data came from immunoSEQ multiplex PCR; TCRdb stores just in-frame clones and leaves some out. The sample has some 100,000 clones; about 91% are singletons. The sample taken for sequencing was CD4+ T cells sorted from blood. These receptors were taken from a human donor in good health. The CDR3 runs from the conserved cysteine through the conserved F or W. D genes are given only for firm matches. The size entry is marked missing in some rows and otherwise reads once, few, many or a size class.

CDR3 DNA,CDR3 protein,V gene,clone size,J gene,D gene
TGTGCCAGCAGCTTAGGAGCGGCGGTGAACACTGAAGCTTTCTTT,CASSLGAAVNTEAFF,TRBV7-9,-,TRBJ1-1,-
TGCGCCAGCAGCTTCCAAAACAGGGATAGCTCCTATAATTCACCCCTCCACTTT,CASSFQNRDSSYNSPLHF,TRBV5-1,-,TRBJ1-6,-
TGTGCCAGTAGTATTCGACTCCGGGTTGAGAATCAGCCCCAGCATTTT,CASSIRLRVENQPQHF,TRBV19,-,TRBJ1-5,-
TGTGCCAGCAGTTACCGCAGGGGTGAGCAGTTCTTC,CASSYRRGEQFF,TRBV6-5,-,TRBJ2-1,-
TGTGCCAGCTCACCTACAGGGAATCCTGGAAACACCATATATTTT,CASSPTGNPGNTIYF,TRBV18,-,TRBJ1-3,-
TGTGCCAGCAGCCCTACATACCTGGGGACTAGCGGGGAGACCTACAATGAGCAGTTCTTC,CASSPTYLGTSGETYNEQFF,TRBV13,-,TRBJ2-1,TRBD2
TGTGCCAGCAGCTTAGGACAGGGGGTCGAGAAGACCCAGTACTTC,CASSLGQGVEKTQYF,TRBV7-9,-,TRBJ2-5,TRBD1
TGTGCCAGCAGCTTAGTGGAGGGTCCAGATACGCAGTATTTT,CASSLVEGPDTQYF,TRBV7-9,-,TRBJ2-3,-
TGTGCCAGTAGCACGACAGGGGGCACCGGGGAGCTGTTTTTT,CASSTTGGTGELFF,TRBV19,once,TRBJ2-2,TRBD1
TGTGCCAGTAGTATAGTAGCCGGGGGCAATAGCAATCAGCCCCAGCATTTT,CASSIVAGGNSNQPQHF,TRBV19,-,TRBJ1-5,-
TGTGCCTGGAGTGCGGGGGCCGTTGTATACGAGCAGTACTTC,CAWSAGAVVYEQYF,TRBV30,-,TRBJ2-7,-
TGTGCCAGCAGCTCCAACCCAGCGGGGGGACCAGATACGCAGTATTTT,CASSSNPAGGPDTQYF,TRBV7-3,-,TRBJ2-3,TRBD2
TGTGCCAGCAGCGTAGCAGGACTAGATTACAATGAGCAGTTCTTC,CASSVAGLDYNEQFF,TRBV9,-,TRBJ2-1,TRBD2
TGTGCCAGCAGTTTTAGGGATTCACCCCTCCACTTT,CASSFRDSPLHF,TRBV28,-,TRBJ1-6,-
TGTGCCAGCAGTGTACCGGGACAATTCAACACTGAAGCTTTCTTT,CASSVPGQFNTEAFF,TRBV28,-,TRBJ1-1,-
TGTGCCAGCAGTAGTTCGGGACAGGGTTGGAGAGAGACCCAGTACTTC,CASSSSGQGWRETQYF,TRBV28,-,TRBJ2-5,TRBD1
TGCGCCAGTTACTCCGGACAGACTGGAGGGCTCCTCCACTTT,CASYSGQTGGLLHF,TRBV5-1,-,TRBJ1-6,-
TGTGCCAGCAGCCAAGGGAGTAGCGGGGGGGCAAAGGAGCAGTTCTTC,CASSQGSSGGAKEQFF,TRBV4-2,-,TRBJ2-1,TRBD2
TGTGCCAGCAGTTTAGAGAGTAGAAGCGGGGGCAGGGATACGCAGTATTTT,CASSLESRSGGRDTQYF,TRBV28,-,TRBJ2-3,TRBD2
TGTGCCAGCAGTGAGGCTAGCGGGGGATGGCGGGAGACCCAGTACTTC,CASSEASGGWRETQYF,TRBV2,-,TRBJ2-5,TRBD2
TGTGCCAGCAGTGGGGACCCTCGTTGGTCACCCCTCCACTTT,CASSGDPRWSPLHF,TRBV6-5,-,TRBJ1-6,-
TGCGCCAGCAGCTGGATGACAGGGGCCGAATCTAGCTATGGCTACACCTTC,CASSWMTGAESSYGYTF,TRBV5-1,-,TRBJ1-2,TRBD1
TGTGCCAGCACCTCCCCTACGACAGTTTTGGGCTACACCTTC,CASTSPTTVLGYTF,TRBV11-2,-,TRBJ1-2,-
TGTGCCAGCAGCTCGAGCAGGAGCTCCTACAATGAGCAGTTCTTC,CASSSSRSSYNEQFF,TRBV7-2,-,TRBJ2-1,-
TGCGCCAGCCAGAACCCTCCGGGTGAGGGCGGGTACAATGAGCAGTTCTTC,CASQNPPGEGGYNEQFF,TRBV5-1,-,TRBJ2-1,-
TGTGCCAGCAGCAAAGCGACGGAGTTTATGAACACTGAAGCTTTCTTT,CASSKATEFMNTEAFF,TRBV21-1,-,TRBJ1-1,-
TGCGCCAGCAGCCAAGGTGCGGGGGCCGTTCCCGGGGAGCTGTTTTTT,CASSQGAGAVPGELFF,TRBV4-3,-,TRBJ2-2,-
TGTGCCAGCAGTGGAGGGGCGAGAGACCAGCCCCAGCATTTT,CASSGGARDQPQHF,TRBV2,-,TRBJ1-5,-
TGTGCCAGCAGCTTATTGGCGGCCACAGATACGCAGTATTTT,CASSLLAATDTQYF,TRBV7-3,-,TRBJ2-3,-
TGTGCCAGCAGCACTCTTCTTGGACGGACGGGGATGAACACTGAAGCTTTCTTT,CASSTLLGRTGMNTEAFF,TRBV7-9,-,TRBJ1-1,-
TGTGCCTGGAGTGTACTACCACCTCTCATGAACACTGAAGCTTTCTTT,CAWSVLPPLMNTEAFF,TRBV30,-,TRBJ1-1,-
TGTGCCAGCAGTTACAGGGGATTGACACCCCTCCACTTT,CASSYRGLTPLHF,TRBV6-5,-,TRBJ1-6,-
TGCGCCAGCAGCTTGTTAGTAATGGGACAGGGCACAGATACGCAGTATTTT,CASSLLVMGQGTDTQYF,TRBV5-1,-,TRBJ2-3,TRBD1